This passage covers 23 T cell receptor beta chains from one sample sequenced in a study of blood T cells in healthy people across ages. With a J-beta primer mix and a sample-barcoded 5' primer, a second PCR ran roughly 7 to 11 cycles. TCRdb fed the 5' RACE reads into MiXCR, producing one record per CDR3 protein. The sample contains around 800,000 distinct CDR3 sequences, less than 80% of which appear only once. Sequenced input: blood. Receptors were obtained from a man aged 30-40 years in good health.

The chain uses TRBV24-1 and TRBJ2-1; 10 nucleotides align to TRBD2. The CDR3 is 17 amino acids. The V gene end was trimmed by 4 bases and the J gene end by 3 bases; junction bases not matched to a gene: 8. Germline V CDR1 and CDR2: KGHDR, SFDVKD. The CDR3 spells CATSEAIAGGGYNEQFF. Here the CDR3 DNA reads TGTGCCACCAGTGAGGCAATAGCGGGGGGCGGCTACAATGAGCAGTTCTTC.

The chain links TRBV3-1 to TRBJ1-1, with TRBD1 identical over 8 bases. This CDR3 is 14 amino acids long. With 1 base clipped from V and 4 bases from J, the junction kept 2 bases outside the gene matches. Germline lookup yields CDR1 LGHDT and CDR2 YNNKEL (reference sequence). The CDR3 DNA reads TGTGCCAGCAGCCAAGCACAGGGGGTCACTGAAGCTTTCTTT. This encodes CASSQAQGVTEAFF. Full variable domain (rest looked up from reference TRBV3-1 and TRBJ1-1): DTAVSQTPKYLVTQMGNDKSIKCEQNLGHDTMYWYKQDSKKFLKIMFSYNNKELIINETVPNRFSPKSPDKAHLNLHINSLELGDSAVYFCASSQAQGVTEAFFGQGTRLTVV.

The chain combines TRBV6-5 with TRBJ2-7; D possibly corresponds to TRBD2 (5 bases). Gene TRBJ2-5 matches the end of the DNA better, so the J call may be wrong. Germline loops: CDR1 MNHEY, CDR2 SVGAGI. This CDR3 contains 14 residues. The CDR3 loop is CASSSRRFTETQYF. Here the CDR3 DNA reads TGTGCCAGCAGTTCCCGGAGGTTCACAGAGACCCAGTACTTC.

The chain combines TRBV2 with TRBJ2-5, with TRBD1 matching over 9 bases. The J call is in doubt because the DNA end fits TRBJ2-7 better. The CDR3 covers 15 residues. From germline, CDR1 is SNHLY and CDR2 FYNNEI. CDR3 DNA: TGTGCCAGCAGTGATACAGGGGACAGGGAGAGCGAGCAGTACTTC. It codes for CASSDTGDRESEQYF.

The chain carries TRBV20-1 and TRBJ2-1, with 7 bases fitting TRBD2. Germline trimming cut 4 bases from V and 5 bases from J; bases unmatched to any gene: 5. Germline CDR1 reads DFQATT; CDR2 reads SNEGSKA (reference sequence). CDR3 length: 13 residues. The CDR3 DNA reads as TGCAGTGCTAAATTAGCGGGCCACAATGAGCAGTTCTTC. Translation: CSAKLAGHNEQFF.

The chain is built from TRBV6-2 or TRBV6-3 and TRBJ2-1; 9 bases are a match to TRBD1. Germline V gene sequence: CDR1 MNHEY, CDR2 SVGEGT. V trimming: 7 bases; J trimming: 2 bases; junction bases outside the gene matches: 9. CDR3 size: 16 residues. DNA of the CDR3: TGTGCCAGCAACTCCCCGGGACAGGGAGCCTACAATGAGCAGTTCTTC. As protein: CASNSPGQGAYNEQFF.

The chain uses TRBV10-3 and TRBJ2-7; D unresolved. CDR3 length equals 12 residues. V dropped 0 bases and J dropped 5 bases, with 5 bases sitting between them. Germline-derived CDR1 and CDR2 are ENHRY and SYGVKD. CDR3 loop: CAISESWDEQYF. CDR3 DNA: TGTGCCATCAGTGAGTCGTGGGACGAGCAGTACTTC.

This chain uses TRBV20-1 with TRBJ2-4; D not resolved. Germline V lookup: CDR1 DFQATT, CDR2 SNEGSKA (reference sequence). The CDR3 spans 14 residues. The V gene lost 1 base and the J gene lost 3 bases, with 10 bases spanning the gap. DNA of the CDR3: TGCAGTGCTAGAGTTCCTTTAGACAAAAACATTCAGTACTTC. The encoded protein is CSARVPLDKNIQYF.

The chain is built from TRBV28 and TRBJ2-4; D call uncertain. Judging by the DNA end, TRBJ2-7 fits better; the J call may be wrong. In germline, CDR1 is MDHEN, CDR2 SYDVKM. The CDR3 extends over 12 amino acids. CDR3 region: CASNRGWDEQYF. The DNA of the CDR3 is TGTGCCAGCAATAGAGGCTGGGACGAGCAGTACTTC.

This rearrangement joins TRBV6-2 or TRBV6-3 to TRBJ2-3; no firm D call. This CDR3 spans 13 amino acids. Germline V lookup: CDR1 MNHEY, CDR2 SVGEGT. Trimming left V 8 bases short and J 2 bases short, with 11 bases between. CDR3 in amino acids: CASHGQVTDTQYF. The DNA for the CDR3 is TGTGCCAGCCACGGGCAGGTCACAGATACGCAGTATTTT.

The table lists this clonotype with a few counts. The chain has TRBV12-3 or TRBV12-4 and TRBJ2-1, with D perhaps TRBD2 (6 bases). The CDR3 consists of 16 residues. The ends were cut back, 4 bases at V and 0 bases at J, with 13 bases in the middle. The chain's CDR3 is CASSSLAGSSYNEQFF. Here the CDR3 DNA reads TGTGCCAGCAGTTCCCTCGCGGGGAGCTCCTACAATGAGCAGTTCTTC.

The gene calls are TRBV4-3 and TRBJ2-1, with 10 nucleotides matching TRBD1. The germline V gene has CDR1 LGHNA and CDR2 YSLEER. J was trimmed by 9 bases and V by 8 bases; bases with no gene match: 13. CDR3 size: 15 residues. This CDR3 is CASGGWDRGYGEQFF. CDR3 bases: TGCGCCAGCGGGGGTTGGGACAGGGGATATGGTGAGCAGTTCTTC.

This clonotype was detected ten times or more. The V and J genes are TRBV7-2 and TRBJ2-1, with 9 bases aligning to TRBD1. CDR3 length equals 15 residues. CDR1 is SGHTA, CDR2 FQGNSA, per germline. Germline trimming cut 5 bases from V and 6 bases from J; bases unmatched to any gene: 8. CDR3 protein: CASSPSGTGFNEQFF. In nucleotides, the CDR3 is TGTGCCAGCAGCCCAAGTGGGACAGGGTTCAATGAGCAGTTCTTC.

The chain uses TRBV25-1 and TRBJ2-7; D might be TRBD2 (6 bases). The CDR3 has 12 residues. CDR1 and CDR2 from the germline V gene are MGHDK and SYGVNS. The V gene lost 10 bases and the J gene lost 2 bases, with 12 bases spanning the gap. The CDR3: CATKWGAYEQYF. CDR3 DNA sequence: TGTGCCACCAAATGGGGGGCCTACGAGCAGTACTTC.

The chain joins TRBV2 to TRBJ2-3, with 10 bases lining up with TRBD2. This CDR3 has 15 residues. Germline lookup yields CDR1 SNHLY and CDR2 FYNNEI. V dropped 3 bases and J dropped 6; count of bases not matched to a gene: 6. The CDR3 protein is CASSDRAGGPDTQYF. Here the CDR3 DNA reads TGTGCCAGCAGTGATCGAGCGGGGGGGCCGGATACGCAGTATTTT.

CDR3 in amino acids: CASSVGLGLTSGLQETQYF. CDR3 bases: TGTGCCAGCAGCGTAGGATTAGGGCTGACTAGCGGGCTCCAAGAGACCCAGTACTTC. The chain carries TRBV9 and TRBJ2-5; 10 bases are a match to TRBD2. V lost 0 bases to trimming and J lost 1 base; unmatched junction nucleotides: 12. The germline V gene encodes CDR1 SGDLS and CDR2 YYNGEE. This CDR3 is built from 19 residues.

The gene calls are TRBV11-2 and TRBJ2-5; D not resolved. The length of the CDR3 is 14 residues. Trimming took 0 bases from V and 9 from J, leaving 14 bases between them. Germline V lookup: CDR1 SGHAT, CDR2 FQNNGV. Here the CDR3 reads CASSLEGRIRAQYF. The CDR3, as DNA: TGTGCCAGCAGCTTAGAGGGAAGAATTCGGGCCCAGTACTTC.

This clonotype was found a few times. This chain connects TRBV10-3 to TRBJ1-6; D is undetermined. V lost 9 bases and J 7 bases, leaving 13 bases between the germline ends. CDR1 ENHRY and CDR2 SYGVKD come from the germline V gene. The CDR3 totals 13 residues. As DNA, the CDR3 is TGTGCCATTACAGCGGACCTCAATTCACCCCTCCACTTT. Residues: CAITADLNSPLHF.

J is TRBJ2-7 and V is TRBV2; 10 bases match TRBD1. Germline assignment: CDR1 SNHLY and CDR2 FYNNEI. The length of the CDR3 is 14 residues. J was trimmed by 3 bases and V by 9 bases; bases with no gene match: 8. The CDR3 nucleotides read TGTGCCAGTGGTCCGGGACAGGGGATCTACGAGCAGTACTTC. Its translation is CASGPGQGIYEQYF.

V and J are TRBV5-1 and TRBJ2-1; no clear D. The CDR3 is 12 amino acids. V was clipped by 0 bases and J by 10 bases, with 8 bases between them. Looked up from germline, CDR1 is SGHRS and CDR2 is YFSETQ. CDR3 DNA sequence: TGCGCCAGCAGCTTGGAAGTCAAAGAGCAGTTCTTC. It encodes CASSLEVKEQFF.

The chain recombines TRBV7-2 with TRBJ1-5; D is perhaps TRBD1 (5 bases). The germline V gene encodes CDR1 SGHTA and CDR2 FQGNSA. This CDR3 is 14 amino acids long. V lost 3 bases and J 5 bases, leaving 11 bases between the germline ends. The CDR3 DNA is TGTGCCAGCAGCTTGGTTGAAGGGGATCAGCCCCAGCATTTT. Protein product: CASSLVEGDQPQHF. Full variable domain (rest looked up from reference TRBV7-2 and TRBJ1-5): GAGVSQSPSNKVTEKGKDVELRCDPISGHTALYWYRQSLGQGLEFLIYFQGNSAPDKSGLPSDRFSAERTGGSVSTLTIQRTQQEDSAVYLCASSLVEGDQPQHFGDGTRLSIL.

The CDR3 nucleotides are TGCAGTGCGTGGACAGGCGATACCTACGAGCAGTACTTC. This sequence encodes CSAWTGDTYEQYF. The V call is TRBV20-1, the J call TRBJ2-7, with 7 bases fitting TRBD1. The ends lost 6 bases at V and 2 bases at J; junction bases unmatched: 7. CDR1 is DFQATT and CDR2 is SNEGSKA in the germline V gene (reference sequence). This CDR3 is 13 amino acids long.

This clonotype was counted at least ten times. The rearrangement joins TRBV4-2 to TRBJ2-7; a weak D match, TRBD2 (5 bases). Germline CDR1 and CDR2: LGHNA and YNFKEQ. The germline V and J ends were trimmed by 1 base and 2 bases, with 9 bases remaining between them. This CDR3 comprises 14 residues. CDR3 DNA: TGTGCCAGCAGCCAAGGAGAGGGTCCCTACGAGCAGTACTTC. Amino acids: CASSQGEGPYEQYF.